This passage covers 30 T cell receptor beta chains from one sample sequenced in a study of post-analysis software for immune sequencing data. No antigens are known for them. Researchers reported that TCR beta cDNA libraries carried unique molecular identifiers. One entry per CDR3 protein, called by TCRdb with MiXCR from the PCR reads. The sample contains 750,000 to 900,000 distinct CDR3 sequences, 46% of which appear only once. Study-wide findings and caveats: When patients were compared with controls, about five TRBV segments were more frequent, TRBV5-6, TRBV5-1 and TRBV20-1 among them.

The sequencing sample was made of blood. Receptors were obtained from a girl under 18 with multiple sclerosis.

V gene TRBV7-3 combines with J gene TRBJ2-3; TRBD2 matches 8 bases. The germline V gene has CDR1 SGHTA and CDR2 FQGTGA. This CDR3 has 16 residues. The V gene end was trimmed by 6 bases and the J gene end by 5 bases; junction bases not matched to a gene: 13. CDR3: CASSVIGAGGRDTQYF. The CDR3 DNA is TGTGCCAGCAGTGTAATCGGGGCGGGAGGTAGAGATACGCAGTATTTT. Drawing the rest from reference TRBV7-3 and TRBJ2-3, the complete variable domain is GAGVSQTPSNKVTEKGKYVELRCDPISGHTALYWYRQSLGQGPEFLIYFQGTGAADDSGLPNDRFFAVRPEGSVSTLKIQRTERGDSAVYLCASSVIGAGGRDTQYFGPGTRLTVL.

The rearrangement links TRBV3-1 to TRBJ2-2; D is uncertain. Germline assignment: CDR1 LGHDT and CDR2 YNNKEL (reference sequence). The CDR3 is made up of 14 amino acids. The V and J ends lost 4 bases and 5 bases respectively, with 11 bases between them. Written as DNA, the CDR3 is TGTGCCAGCAGCCGGCGGTCCACGACCGGGGAGCTGTTTTTT. This translates into CASSRRSTTGELFF. Complete variable domain (other parts from reference TRBV3-1 and TRBJ2-2): DTAVSQTPKYLVTQMGNDKSIKCEQNLGHDTMYWYKQDSKKFLKIMFSYNNKELIINETVPNRFSPKSPDKAHLNLHINSLELGDSAVYFCASSRRSTTGELFFGEGSRLTVL.

This clonotype was found a few times. The rearrangement joins TRBV12-3 or TRBV12-4 to TRBJ1-5; D is perhaps TRBD1 (5 bases). The V end was cut by 4 bases, the J end by 4 bases, with 11 bases between. This CDR3 comprises 14 residues. The CDR3 DNA is TGTGCCAGCAGTTCCGACAGATTTAATCAGCCCCAGCATTTT. It yields the protein CASSSDRFNQPQHF.

The chain employs TRBV15 and TRBJ2-5; the D gene is possibly TRBD1 (6 bases). This CDR3 region has 15 residues. From germline, CDR1 is LNHNV and CDR2 YYDKDF (reference sequence). With 8 bases removed from V and 0 bases from J, the gap between germline ends came to 16 bases. CDR3 in amino acids: CATEPGQGYQETQYF. The CDR3 nucleotides are TGTGCCACCGAACCGGGCCAGGGGTACCAAGAGACCCAGTACTTC.

This sequence joins TRBV18 and TRBJ2-5, with D unresolved. CDR3 length equals 11 residues. Trimming left V 4 bases short and J 4 bases short, with 4 bases between. In germline, CDR1 is KGHSH, CDR2 LQKENI. The CDR3: CASSQLETQYF. The CDR3 DNA is TGTGCCAGCTCACAGCTAGAGACCCAGTACTTC. The whole variable domain, filled in from reference TRBV18 and TRBJ2-5, reads NAGVMQNPRHLVRRRGQEARLRCSPMKGHSHVYWYRQLPEEGLKFMVYLQKENIIDESGMPKERFSAEFPKEGPSILRIQQVVRGDSAAYFCASSQLETQYFGPGTRLLVL.

The V and J genes are TRBV6-5 and TRBJ2-5, with D perhaps matching TRBD2 (6 bases). The DNA end lines up better with TRBJ2-7; the J call may be wrong. CDR1 and CDR2 (germline): MNHEY, SVGAGI. There are 15 residues in the CDR3. The CDR3 region has the DNA TGTGCCAGCAGTTACTCGGGACTCTCAAACACCGAGCAGTACTTC. This translates into CASSYSGLSNTEQYF.

CDR3 sequence: CASSWDRDRGNNEQFF. The CDR3, as DNA: TGTGCCAGCAGCTGGGACCGGGACAGGGGCAACAATGAGCAGTTCTTC. The V and J genes are TRBV7-9 and TRBJ2-1; the match to TRBD1 covers 10 bases. Losses at the gene ends were 4 bases for V and 5 bases for J; bases not matched to a gene: 8. This CDR3 has 16 residues. In germline, CDR1 is SEHNR, CDR2 FQNEAQ (reference sequence).

The genes are TRBV10-3 and TRBJ1-4; D is ambiguous. Deletions cut 2 bases from V and 8 bases from J, with 9 bases between. Germline V lookup: CDR1 ENHRY, CDR2 SYGVKD. The CDR3 extends over 13 amino acids. CDR3 protein: CAISERDGEKLFF. For the CDR3, the DNA is TGTGCCATCAGTGAGCGCGACGGCGAAAAACTGTTTTTT.

V and J are TRBV6-2 or TRBV6-3 and TRBJ2-1; D is uncertain. CDR3 length equals 12 residues. Germline lookup yields CDR1 MNHEY and CDR2 SVGEGT. V dropped 5 bases and J dropped 6 bases, with 8 bases sitting between them. CDR3 region: CASSRQLNEQFF. DNA for the CDR3: TGTGCCAGCAGTCGCCAACTCAATGAGCAGTTCTTC.

V is TRBV12-3 or TRBV12-4 and J is TRBJ2-1; 8 bases map to TRBD1. The trim removed 7 bases at V and 5 bases at J, leaving 4 bases unmatched. CDR3 length equals 13 residues. Written as DNA, the CDR3 is TGTGCCAGCAACCAGGACAGGGACAATGAGCAGTTCTTC. Amino acids: CASNQDRDNEQFF.

The chain employs TRBV7-9 and TRBJ2-5; D unclear. This CDR3 spans 13 amino acids. Trimming took off 5 bases at V and 1 base at J, with 8 bases between the two ends. Looked up from germline, CDR1 is SEHNR and CDR2 is FQNEAQ (reference sequence). The CDR3 spells CASSPLVQETQYF. In nucleotides, the CDR3 is TGTGCCAGCAGCCCACTCGTCCAAGAGACCCAGTACTTC. The full variable domain, its missing parts supplied by reference TRBV7-9 and TRBJ2-5, is DTGVSQNPRHKITKRGQNVTFRCDPISEHNRLYWYRQTLGQGPEFLTYFQNEAQLEKSRLLSDRFSAERPKGSFSTLEIQRTEQGDSAMYLCASSPLVQETQYFGPGTRLLVL.

This clonotype was seen a few times. A read error may produce the germline difference seen at one junction end. The chain carries TRBV6-6 and TRBJ1-5; no clear D gene. This CDR3 has 17 amino acids. Looked up from germline, CDR1 is MNHNY and CDR2 is SVGAGI (reference sequence). CDR3 amino acids: CASSLQLATRSNRPQHF. The DNA of the CDR3 is TGTGCCAGCAGTCTTCAACTGGCTACGAGGAGCAATCGGCCCCAGCATTTT.

The CDR3 DNA follows: TGTGCCAGCAGCCCGAGACTAGCGGCCTACAATGAGCAGTTCTTC. Translation gives CASSPRLAAYNEQFF. The gene calls are TRBV7-3 and TRBJ2-1, with 9 bases lining up with TRBD2. Germline V lookup: CDR1 SGHTA, CDR2 FQGTGA. Unmatched junction bases numbered 4, after V lost 5 bases and J lost 2 bases. The CDR3 covers 15 residues.

The chain carries TRBV9 and TRBJ2-3; D is possibly TRBD2 (6 bases). The CDR3 consists of 15 residues. The V end was cut by 4 bases, the J end by 0 bases, with 12 bases between. Germline CDR1 and CDR2: SGDLS and YYNGEE. CDR3 protein: CASSPRRVSTDTQYF. As DNA, the CDR3 is TGTGCCAGCAGCCCCCGGAGGGTTAGCACAGATACGCAGTATTTT.

This clonotype turned up a few times. The chain is built from TRBV29-1 and TRBJ2-7, with TRBD1 matching over 7 bases. The CDR3 is made up of 16 amino acids. The J segment lost 2 bases and the V segment lost 2 bases, leaving 12 bases of the junction unmatched. The germline V gene has CDR1 SQVTM and CDR2 ANQGSEA. The CDR3 sequence: CSVEWVDGDSPYEQYF. The CDR3 nucleotides read TGCAGCGTTGAATGGGTAGATGGGGACAGCCCCTACGAGCAGTACTTC.

A few counts support this clonotype. The chain has TRBV6-1 and TRBJ2-1; 7 bases are shared with TRBD1. The CDR3 totals 18 residues. Germline CDR1 reads MNHNS; CDR2 reads SASEGT. With V trimmed by 2 bases and J by 1 base, 11 bases remained unmatched. In nucleotides, the CDR3 is TGTGCCAGCAGTGAAACCCTCCGAGCAGGGGGATCCTACAATGAGCAGTTCTTC. Translated, it gives CASSETLRAGGSYNEQFF.

V is TRBV20-1 and J is TRBJ2-7; 13 bases are a match to TRBD2. The CDR3 consists of 17 residues. Germline trimming cut 2 bases from V and 0 bases from J; bases unmatched to any gene: 7. Germline loops: CDR1 DFQATT, CDR2 SNEGSKA (reference sequence). The CDR3 here is CSARRLAGGMSSYEQYF. The CDR3 DNA follows: TGCAGTGCTAGACGACTAGCGGGAGGAATGAGCTCCTACGAGCAGTACTTC.

The gene calls are TRBV5-1 and TRBJ2-3; 8 bases align to TRBD2. The CDR3 is made up of 17 amino acids. Per germline, CDR1 SGHRS and CDR2 YFSETQ. V was clipped by 0 bases and J by 5 bases; unmatched bases: 11. This CDR3 reads CASSLALSGGPRDTQYF. The CDR3 coding sequence is TGCGCCAGCAGCTTGGCCCTGTCGGGAGGGCCGAGAGATACGCAGTATTTT.

The V and J genes are TRBV25-1 and TRBJ2-7, with D unresolved. The V end was cut by 6 bases, the J end by 6 bases, with 12 bases between. The CDR3 has 12 amino acids. The germline CDR1 and CDR2 sequences are MGHDK and SYGVNS. CDR3 amino acids: CASRDGPLEQYF. CDR3 nucleotide sequence: TGTGCCAGCAGGGACGGGCCCCTCGAGCAGTACTTC.

The genes are TRBV20-1 and TRBJ1-2; perhaps TRBD1 as D (6 bases). Germline V CDR1 and CDR2: DFQATT, SNEGSKA (reference sequence). V dropped 1 base and J dropped 0 bases, with 6 bases sitting between them. The CDR3 sequence is 13 residues long. CDR3 DNA sequence: TGCAGTGCTAGAGGACAGGCTAACTATGGCTACACCTTC. Protein product: CSARGQANYGYTF.

The J gene is TRBJ1-1, the V gene TRBV29-1, with a possible D match to TRBD1 (6 bases). The V gene lost 7 bases and the J gene lost 4 bases, with 16 bases spanning the gap. Germline values: CDR1 SQVTM, CDR2 ANQGSEA. This CDR3 region has 13 residues. The CDR3 DNA follows: TGCAGCGCTGGAACAGGGACGGGCACTGAAGCTTTCTTT. Its translation: CSAGTGTGTEAFF.

V is TRBV10-3 and J is TRBJ2-7; D perhaps matches TRBD2 (5 bases). This CDR3 region has 18 residues. Trimming left V 0 bases short and J 3 bases short, with 21 bases between. The V gene's germline CDR1 is ENHRY and CDR2 SYGVKD. The CDR3 DNA reads TGTGCCATCAGTGAGTCCCAAGCGGCCTATAGTTTTATCTACGAGCAGTACTTC. Protein sequence: CAISESQAAYSFIYEQYF.

V usage is TRBV28 and J usage is TRBJ2-5; 12 bases fit TRBD2. The V gene end was trimmed by 7 bases and the J gene end by 1 base; junction bases not matched to a gene: 4. The CDR3 has 15 amino acids. The germline gives CDR1 MDHEN, CDR2 SYDVKM. Here the CDR3 reads CASNLAGGGQETQYF. The CDR3 region has the DNA TGTGCCAGCAATCTAGCGGGAGGGGGCCAAGAGACCCAGTACTTC.

The gene calls are TRBV20-1 and TRBJ1-1; D is unclear. Germline CDR1 reads DFQATT; CDR2 reads SNEGSKA (reference sequence). Trimming pared 6 bases from V and 0 bases from J, leaving 11 bases between. The CDR3 totals 13 residues. The CDR3 loop is CSANAGLNTEAFF. The CDR3 DNA reads TGCAGTGCGAACGCCGGGCTGAACACTGAAGCTTTCTTT.

The chain joins TRBV20-1 to TRBJ1-1; a possible D gene is TRBD1 (5 bases). Looked up from germline, CDR1 is DFQATT and CDR2 is SNEGSKA (reference sequence). The germline V and J ends were trimmed by 3 bases and 4 bases, with 18 bases remaining between them. The CDR3 has 15 amino acids. Written as DNA, the CDR3 is TGCAGTGCTAGGTGGGGGGGGGAACAGAGCACTGAAGCTTTCTTT. This encodes CSARWGGEQSTEAFF.

This clonotype has only a few counts. The rearrangement links TRBV4-3 to TRBJ1-2, with D possibly TRBD1 on 6 matching bases. CDR1 is LGHNA and CDR2 is YSLEER in the germline V gene. The CDR3 runs to 15 residues. The V gene lost 0 bases and the J gene lost 5 bases, with 13 bases spanning the gap. This CDR3 reads CASSQEGRGEYGYTF. CDR3 in DNA: TGCGCCAGCAGCCAAGAGGGCAGGGGCGAGTATGGCTACACCTTC.

The V and J genes are TRBV12-3 or TRBV12-4 and TRBJ2-7, with D possibly called TRBD1 or TRBD2 (6 bases each). Trimming shortened V by 7 bases and J by 3 bases, and 16 bases separated the two germline ends. The CDR3 runs to 14 residues. Here the CDR3 DNA reads TGTGCCAGCACCCAGGACGGAGGGGGCTACGAGCAGTACTTC. Translation gives CASTQDGGGYEQYF.

This clonotype showed up just a few times. This chain links TRBV6-5 with TRBJ2-7; D may correspond to TRBD1 or TRBD2 (5 bases each). Trimming removed 4 bases from V and 6 bases from J, with 16 bases in between. Germline lookup yields CDR1 MNHEY and CDR2 SVGAGI. CDR3 size: 14 residues. CDR3 sequence reads: CASSFQGDHSEQYF. The CDR3 DNA sequence: TGTGCCAGCAGTTTCCAGGGAGACCACAGCGAGCAGTACTTC.

This clonotype has more than one count but fewer than ten. This rearrangement joins TRBV27 to TRBJ2-1; either TRBD1 or TRBD2 may fit D (5 bases each). The CDR3 extends over 15 amino acids. Germline V gives CDR1 MNHEY, CDR2 SMNVEV (reference sequence). V was pared by 3 bases and J by 1 base, with 10 bases between. This CDR3 is CASSFRGASYNEQFF. The CDR3 bases are TGTGCCAGCAGTTTTAGAGGGGCATCCTACAATGAGCAGTTCTTC.

The rearrangement uses TRBV7-9 and TRBJ1-2, with D hard to call. The germline V and J ends were trimmed by 5 bases and 5 bases, with 12 bases remaining between them. Per germline, CDR1 SEHNR and CDR2 FQNEAQ (reference sequence). This CDR3 contains 13 residues. The CDR3 DNA reads TGTGCCAGCAGCCCCCCCCAAGCTTATGGCTACACCTTC. Translated, it gives CASSPPQAYGYTF.